The 32 T cell receptor beta chains given below trace back to one sample, sequenced in a study of blood T cell repertoires in COVID-19. Libraries were prepared by immunoSEQ multiplex PCR; TCRdb keeps only in-frame clonotypes and omits some of them. The table records a few hundred thousand clones, roughly 86% of them present only once. Sequenced sample: PBMCs or T cells enriched from blood (not recorded which). These receptor sequences come from a woman younger than 35 who had recovered from COVID-19.

The chain has TRBV5-1 and TRBJ1-3; D unclear. The CDR3 consists of 14 residues. Trimming left V 4 bases short and J 4 bases short, with 12 bases between. CDR1 and CDR2 (germline): SGHRS, YFSETQ. The CDR3: CASSPRSGGNTIYF. CDR3 nucleotides: TGCGCCAGCAGCCCCAGGTCGGGGGGAAACACCATATATTTT.

V is TRBV5-1 and J is TRBJ1-2, with 9 bases identical to TRBD1. The V gene's germline CDR1 is SGHRS and CDR2 YFSETQ. The CDR3 runs to 14 residues. Unmatched junction bases numbered 8, after V lost 7 bases and J lost 4 bases. CDR3 sequence: CASARDREVYGYTF. CDR3 bases: TGCGCCAGCGCCAGGGACAGGGAGGTCTATGGCTACACCTTC.

The CDR3 region is CATRRFSYEQYF. The CDR3, as DNA: TGTGCCACCCGGAGATTCTCCTACGAGCAGTACTTC. The rearrangement joins TRBV27 to TRBJ2-7; D remains unclear. CDR3 length: 12 residues. Trimming stripped 10 bases from V and 0 bases from J, with 10 bases between. CDR1 and CDR2 from the germline V gene are MNHEY and SMNVEV (reference sequence).

CDR3 sequence: CASTLSGRAHEQYF. The CDR3 coding sequence is TGTGCCAGCACCCTAAGCGGGAGAGCTCACGAGCAGTACTTC. The genes are TRBV7-2 and TRBJ2-7, with 8 bases identical to TRBD2. Trimming cost V 7 bases and J 5 bases; bases outside gene matches: 10. The CDR3 consists of 14 residues. Germline values: CDR1 SGHTA, CDR2 FQGNSA.

The chain carries TRBV7-2 and TRBJ1-2; 7 positions match TRBD1. The CDR3 runs 17 residues. Trimming at V came to 5 bases and at J to 2 bases, leaving 14 bases not matched to a gene. Looked up from germline, CDR1 is SGHTA and CDR2 is FQGNSA. CDR3 region: CASSPAGTVRTNYGYTF. Written as DNA, the CDR3 is TGTGCCAGCAGCCCCGCGGGGACAGTAAGAACGAACTATGGCTACACCTTC.

This chain links TRBV25-1 with TRBJ1-2; unclear D gene. CDR3 length equals 14 residues. Germline CDR1 and CDR2: MGHDK and SYGVNS. V lost 1 base and J 3 bases, leaving 9 bases between the germline ends. CDR3: CASSEWEGYYGYTF. CDR3 DNA sequence: TGTGCCAGCAGTGAATGGGAGGGTTACTATGGCTACACCTTC.

The CDR3 here is CASSHRLAGGYDGELFF. The CDR3 bases are TGCGCCAGCAGCCATCGACTAGCGGGAGGGTATGACGGGGAGCTGTTTTTT. V gene TRBV4-3 combines with J gene TRBJ2-2; TRBD2 matches at 14 bases. J was trimmed by 7 bases and V by 3 bases; bases with no gene match: 7. This CDR3 has 17 residues. Looked up from germline, CDR1 is LGHNA and CDR2 is YSLEER.

V and J are TRBV2 and TRBJ1-1; 8 bases match TRBD1. The CDR3 totals 12 residues. The germline CDR1 and CDR2 sequences are SNHLY and FYNNEI. The ends lost 4 bases at V and 7 bases at J; junction bases unmatched: 2. The CDR3 DNA reads TGTGCCAGCAGTGGTACAGGGGGTGAAGCTTTCTTT. Translated: CASSGTGGEAFF.

This chain joins TRBV27 and TRBJ2-7; the match to TRBD1 covers 7 bases. Trimming cost V 6 bases and J 0 bases; bases outside gene matches: 5. Germline V gene lookup returns CDR1 MNHEY and CDR2 SMNVEV (reference sequence). The CDR3 sequence is 14 residues long. The CDR3 coding sequence is TGTGCCAGCAGGCGACAGGGCTTCTCCTACGAGCAGTACTTC. Translating it yields CASRRQGFSYEQYF.

The genes are TRBV19 and TRBJ1-1; tentatively, D is TRBD1 (6 bases). Germline V gene lookup returns CDR1 LNHDA and CDR2 SQIVND (reference sequence). This CDR3 is 18 amino acids long. Between the trimmed V and J ends, which lost 4 bases and 1 base, there was a span of 22 bases. CDR3 sequence reads: CASSSLMDSRSGNTEAFF. DNA for the CDR3: TGTGCCAGTAGTAGTTTAATGGACAGCCGTTCGGGGAACACTGAAGCTTTCTTT.

The gene calls are TRBV7-8 and TRBJ1-1; D is unresolved. The CDR3 covers 14 residues. Germline V gene data show CDR1 as SGHVS and CDR2 as FQNEAQ. Deletions cut 4 bases from V and 0 bases from J, with 9 bases between. Here the CDR3 DNA reads TGTGCCAGCAGCTCAGTGGTGGTGAACACTGAAGCTTTCTTT. Encoded protein: CASSSVVVNTEAFF.

The chain employs TRBV5-1 and TRBJ2-7; 8 bases match TRBD1. Germline loops: CDR1 SGHRS, CDR2 YFSETQ. J lost 6 bases, V lost 4 bases, and 9 bases had no gene match. The CDR3 has 14 amino acids. DNA for the CDR3: TGCGCCAGCAGCCCTTGGACAGGGTTACGCGAGCAGTACTTC. Translated: CASSPWTGLREQYF.

The chain recombines TRBV6-2 or TRBV6-3 with TRBJ2-7; D perhaps matches TRBD1 (5 bases). Germline CDR1 reads MNHEY; CDR2 reads SVGEGT. The V end lost 0 bases, the J end lost 9 bases, and 15 bases lay between the germline ends. This CDR3 contains 14 residues. The DNA of the CDR3 is TGTGCCAGCAGTTACTCAGGGGCCCTCGAGAGGCAGTACTTC. Encoded protein: CASSYSGALERQYF.

V and J are TRBV4-1 and TRBJ2-3; D is possibly TRBD2 (6 bases). This CDR3 region has 18 residues. The V end was cut by 0 bases, the J end by 3 bases, with 19 bases between. Germline assignment: CDR1 MGHRA and CDR2 YSYEKL. Here the CDR3 DNA reads TGCGCCAGCAGCCAAGATAGCCAGGTAGCGGATCGGACAGATACGCAGTATTTT. It codes for CASSQDSQVADRTDTQYF.

CDR3 region: CASRGQGYGTGELFF. CDR3 DNA: TGTGCCAGCAGGGGACAGGGCTACGGCACCGGGGAGCTGTTTTTT. This chain joins TRBV28 and TRBJ2-2; 9 positions agree with TRBD1. Trimming took 6 bases from V and 4 from J; bases not matched to a gene: 6. Germline-derived CDR1 and CDR2 are MDHEN and SYDVKM. This CDR3 is 15 amino acids long.

Of note for this clone: Other DNA sequences in the same sample also yield this CDR3. CDR3 sequence: CASSSPGGSTDTQYF. Here the CDR3 DNA reads TGTGCCAGCAGTTCTCCGGGTGGAAGCACAGATACGCAGTATTTT. V gene TRBV27 combines with J gene TRBJ2-3; D is ambiguous. V gave up 4 bases and J gave up 0 bases, with 11 bases separating them. The V gene's germline CDR1 is MNHEY and CDR2 SMNVEV (reference sequence). CDR3 length: 15 residues.

The sample holds one count of this clone. The chain employs TRBV5-4 and TRBJ2-5; 7 bases map to TRBD2. Trimming at V came to 0 bases and at J to 3 bases, leaving 5 bases not matched to a gene. CDR1 is SGHNT and CDR2 is YYREEE in the germline V gene (reference sequence). CDR3 length: 15 amino acids. This chain's CDR3 is CASSLAILAEETQYF. CDR3 nucleotide sequence: TGTGCCAGCAGCTTGGCGATTCTAGCGGAAGAGACCCAGTACTTC.

This clone has only one observation. CDR3 sequence (DNA): TGTGCCAGCAGTTACTCCGGCGAGCAGTACTTC. Protein product: CASSYSGEQYF. This sequence joins TRBV6-5 and TRBJ2-7; D not certain. This CDR3 region has 11 residues. Germline-derived CDR1 and CDR2 are MNHEY and SVGAGI. V lost 0 bases and J 6 bases, leaving 3 bases between the germline ends.

Only one count was recorded for this clone. The CDR3 region has the DNA TGCAGCGTTCGAAGCCAGGACAGCGTCACTGAAGCTTTCTTT. Protein: CSVRSQDSVTEAFF. The chain carries TRBV29-1 and TRBJ1-1; D is possibly TRBD1 (6 bases). Trimming removed 5 bases at V and 4 bases at J, with 17 bases between. The CDR3 has 14 amino acids. Germline V gene data show CDR1 as SQVTM and CDR2 as ANQGSEA.

The gene calls are TRBV9 and TRBJ1-2, with TRBD1 as a possible D gene (5 bases). CDR1 is SGDLS and CDR2 is YYNGEE in the germline V gene. CDR3 length equals 14 residues. V lost 0 bases and J 4 bases, leaving 10 bases between the germline ends. The CDR3 reads CASSVGRGLYGYTF. The DNA for the CDR3 is TGTGCCAGCAGCGTAGGAAGGGGTCTCTATGGCTACACCTTC.

The J gene is TRBJ2-7, the V gene TRBV5-1, with TRBD1 matching 9 bases. Germline-derived CDR1 and CDR2 are SGHRS and YFSETQ. There are 15 residues in the CDR3. The ends lost 1 base at V and 5 bases at J; junction bases unmatched: 7. The CDR3 bases are TGCGCCAGCAGCTTGCCTTCCGGGACAGGGAACGAGCAGTACTTC. Protein sequence: CASSLPSGTGNEQYF.

A single count supports this clone. CDR3 in amino acids: CASSQSWTGKNQPQHF. Written as DNA, the CDR3 is TGTGCCAGCAGCCAGTCTTGGACAGGAAAAAATCAGCCCCAGCATTTT. The chain combines TRBV3-1 (or the pseudogene TRBV3-2) with TRBJ1-5, with 7 bases identical to TRBD1. With V trimmed by 3 bases and J by 4 bases, 9 bases remained unmatched. Germline CDR1 is LGHDT and CDR2 is YNNKEL (reference sequence). This CDR3 spans 16 amino acids.

The chain recombines TRBV18 with TRBJ1-1, with TRBD1 matching 8 bases. V shed 3 bases and J 7 bases; nucleotides not matched to a gene: 7. The germline gives CDR1 KGHSH, CDR2 LQKENI. CDR3 length: 14 residues. CDR3 sequence (DNA): TGTGCCAGCTCACCGGACAGGGTAACTAGTGAAGCTTTCTTT. Its translation: CASSPDRVTSEAFF.

The rearrangement uses TRBV5-1 and TRBJ1-2, with 7 bases that match TRBD1. J was trimmed by 8 bases and V by 3 bases; bases with no gene match: 10. Per the germline V gene, CDR1 is SGHRS and CDR2 is YFSETQ. The CDR3 is 14 amino acids. The CDR3 loop reads CASSSQADRAGYTF. CDR3 in DNA: TGCGCCAGCAGCTCCCAAGCCGACAGGGCCGGCTACACCTTC. Variable domain in full (rest from reference TRBV5-1 and TRBJ1-2): KAGVTQTPRYLIKTRGQQVTLSCSPISGHRSVSWYQQTPGQGLQFLFEYFSETQRNKGNFPGRFSGRQFSNSRSEMNVSTLELGDSALYLCASSSQADRAGYTFGSGTRLTVV.

The genes are TRBV2 and TRBJ1-1; D call uncertain. Trimming stripped 9 bases from V and 0 bases from J, with 8 bases between. Germline CDR1 SNHLY, CDR2 FYNNEI. The CDR3 length is 12 residues. The DNA of the CDR3 is TGTGCCAGGACACGTATGAACACTGAAGCTTTCTTT. Protein sequence: CARTRMNTEAFF.

The V gene is TRBV4-3, the J gene TRBJ1-2, with D possibly TRBD1 on 5 matching bases. Germline values: CDR1 LGHNA, CDR2 YSLEER. V was cut by 0 bases and J by 8 bases, with 7 bases left in between. The CDR3 is 12 residues long. The CDR3 spells CASSQDRGGYTF. DNA for the CDR3: TGCGCCAGCAGCCAAGACCGGGGGGGCTACACCTTC.

V is TRBV7-2 and J is TRBJ2-5; possibly TRBD2 for D (6 bases). CDR3 length: 13 residues. V was clipped by 5 bases and J by 4 bases, with 11 bases between them. Germline-derived CDR1 and CDR2 are SGHTA and FQGNSA. The CDR3 bases are TGTGCCAGCAGCCCGGGGGTAGGAGAGACCCAGTACTTC. It codes for CASSPGVGETQYF.

V and J are TRBV11-2 and TRBJ1-2; no clear D gene. This CDR3 is 16 amino acids long. CDR1 and CDR2 (germline): SGHAT, FQNNGV. The V end lost 6 bases, the J end lost 0 bases, and 17 bases lay between the germline ends. The CDR3 nucleotides read TGTGCCAGCAGACTTGGTGTGGCGGGTTCTAACTATGGCTACACCTTC. Protein product: CASRLGVAGSNYGYTF.

The V and J genes are TRBV4-3 and TRBJ1-4, with D uncertain. The V and J ends lost 4 bases and 8 bases respectively, with 17 bases between them. The CDR3 has 15 amino acids. Germline V gives CDR1 LGHNA, CDR2 YSLEER. The DNA for the CDR3 is TGCGCCAGCAGCCCGGAGGGTCAGAAAATGGAAAAACTGTTTTTT. It yields the protein CASSPEGQKMEKLFF.

The chain has TRBV18 and TRBJ1-2, with D perhaps matching TRBD1 (6 bases). In germline, CDR1 is KGHSH, CDR2 LQKENI. The CDR3 is 15 residues long. V dropped 3 bases and J dropped 5 bases, with 16 bases sitting between them. CDR3 in amino acids: CASSPREQGPYGYTF. DNA for the CDR3: TGTGCCAGCTCACCTCGCGAACAGGGACCTTATGGCTACACCTTC.

V is TRBV3-1 (or the pseudogene TRBV3-2) and J is TRBJ2-3; 16 nucleotides line up with TRBD2. CDR3 length equals 18 residues. The germline V gene has CDR1 LGHDT and CDR2 YNNKEL (reference sequence). The V gene end was trimmed by 6 bases and the J gene end by 6 bases; junction bases not matched to a gene: 12. Written as DNA, the CDR3 is TGTGCCAGCAGGAGCGACCGAGTGGGACTAGCGGGGGGGGATACGCAGTATTTT. Translated: CASRSDRVGLAGGDTQYF.

V is TRBV4-2 and J is TRBJ1-5, with D possibly matching TRBD1 (6 bases). Germline values: CDR1 LGHNA, CDR2 YNFKEQ. V dropped 1 base and J dropped 3 bases, with 13 bases sitting between them. The CDR3 runs 16 residues. In DNA, the CDR3 is TGTGCCAGCAGCCAAGTGCCAGGGGTCCTCAATCAGCCCCAGCATTTT. Its protein product is CASSQVPGVLNQPQHF.